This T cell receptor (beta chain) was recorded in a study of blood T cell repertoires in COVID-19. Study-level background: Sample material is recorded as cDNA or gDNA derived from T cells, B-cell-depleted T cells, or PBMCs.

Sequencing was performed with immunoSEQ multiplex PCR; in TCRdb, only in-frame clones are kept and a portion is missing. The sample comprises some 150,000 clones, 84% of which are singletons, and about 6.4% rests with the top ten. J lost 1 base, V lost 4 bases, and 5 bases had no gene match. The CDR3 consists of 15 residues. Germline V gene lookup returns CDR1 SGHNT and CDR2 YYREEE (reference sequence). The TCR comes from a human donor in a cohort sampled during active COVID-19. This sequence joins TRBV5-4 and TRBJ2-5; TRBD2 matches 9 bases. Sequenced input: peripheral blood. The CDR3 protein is CASSSQRGVQETQYF. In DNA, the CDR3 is TGTGCCAGCAGCAGCCAGCGGGGGGTCCAAGAGACCCAGTACTTC.